This is a list of T cell receptor beta chains from one sample in a study of T cells after somatic rescue of genetic block. The method was immunoSEQ multiplex PCR; TCRdb's version includes in-frame clones alone and lacks a portion of them. The sample records 100,000 to 120,000 clones, around nine tenths being singletons. Input material: peripheral blood mononuclear cells (PBMCs). These receptors all stem from a woman aged 18-30 years. Both conserved end residues are trimmed from each CDR3. Size values are once, few and many counts, or a class for expanded clones, and some rows have none.

size | V | length | CDR3
. | TRBV7-6 | 9 | ASSSGGEAF
. | TRBV6-5 | 13 | ASSYGGATNEKLF
. | TRBV4-2 | 16 | ASSQEGTGSGYNSPLH
. | TRBV27 | 12 | ASSLWGSNQPQH
. | TRBV27 | 13 | ASSLRGRGRHGYT
. | TRBV4-2 | 14 | ASSQDLGGVYNEQF
once | TRBV7-8 | 14 | ASSLESEVSNQPQH
. | TRBV2 | 8 | ASKYNEQF
. | TRBV6-5 | 13 | ASSGRGRGQETQY
few | TRBV19 | 13 | ASRRKGGRNTEAF
. | TRBV27 | 13 | ASSSRGFGNSPLH
. | TRBV29-1 | 15 | SVEESGGRGAKNIQY
. | TRBV29-1 | 12 | SAPTGPRTDTQY
. | TRBV9 | 11 | ASSVGPENEQF
. | TRBV11-2 | 13 | ASRRWDGKSYEQY
. | TRBV7-2 | 16 | ASRSPAGFLLPQSGYT
. | TRBV30 | 14 | AWRGRWAGTDYEQY
. | TRBV7-2 | 14 | ASSPRDRRTQETQY
. | TRBV4-3 | 12 | ASSLSGTPSRQY
. | TRBV6-5 | 13 | ASSSLDSSGNTIY
. | TRBV19 | 10 | ASSPSRETQY
. | TRBV9 | 15 | ASSVGGQSSGYNEQF
. | TRBV5-4 | 11 | ASSADRFHEQF
. | TRBV21-1 | 13 | ASSWNDSFFQPQH
. | TRBV6-4 | 13 | ASSPGTRESNEQF
. | TRBV7-6 | 12 | ASSNWGGEETQY
. | TRBV21-1 | 15 | ASSKILPSKGQNIQY
. | TRBV28 | 15 | ASSLWGGSPNTGELF
. | TRBV7-2 | 11 | ASRPPVSYEQY
. | TRBV6-5 | 10 | ARRDTYEKLF
few | TRBV15 | 11 | ATSRDRHRDRG
. | TRBV9 | 12 | ASSEGAGNQPQH
. | TRBV30 | 13 | AWSSQGKIGNTIY
. | TRBV5-4 | 13 | ASSSKQGAGEKLF
few | TRBV7-9 | 11 | ASSAQGATEAF
few | TRBV23-1 | 13 | ASSPPTTGSYEQY
. | TRBV5-1 | 12 | ASSPGGVGNTIY
once | TRBV21-1 | 12 | ASSEERGDDEQF
few | TRBV7-2 | 12 | ASTGRTFTDTQY
. | TRBV10-3 | 17 | AISESYYSGEDSGNTIY
. | TRBV7-8 | 12 | ASSTLTGPYGYT
. | TRBV10-3 | 16 | AISEFHQLAGQYNEQF
. | TRBV7-2 | 12 | ASSPGQGKNEQF
. | TRBV28 | 15 | ASSPFLRDRGPGELF
once | TRBV27 | 12 | ASSFFRGPYGYT
. | TRBV19 | 12 | ASSRGSYLDTQY
. | TRBV27 | 13 | ASSSARGGTDTQY
. | TRBV28 | 9 | ASSFKDGYT
. | TRBV9 | 12 | ASSYDSRNQPQH
. | TRBV5-1 | 12 | ASSRDRGTDTQY
. | TRBV7-9 | 14 | ASSPKKGLYTDTQY
. | TRBV18 | 13 | ASSFSTAMNTEAF
. | TRBV7-2 | 12 | ASSPGVSPDTQY
. | TRBV27 | 14 | ASRITGTVYNSPLH
. | TRBV5-4 | 14 | ASSLQVRHDYNEQF
. | TRBV5-1 | 15 | ASSLASYPQRNTEAF
. | TRBV2 | 12 | ASRGGLDTGELF
. | TRBV7-2 | 14 | ASSLGNRGLAEGYT
. | TRBV9 | 14 | ASSVADSGGYYEQY